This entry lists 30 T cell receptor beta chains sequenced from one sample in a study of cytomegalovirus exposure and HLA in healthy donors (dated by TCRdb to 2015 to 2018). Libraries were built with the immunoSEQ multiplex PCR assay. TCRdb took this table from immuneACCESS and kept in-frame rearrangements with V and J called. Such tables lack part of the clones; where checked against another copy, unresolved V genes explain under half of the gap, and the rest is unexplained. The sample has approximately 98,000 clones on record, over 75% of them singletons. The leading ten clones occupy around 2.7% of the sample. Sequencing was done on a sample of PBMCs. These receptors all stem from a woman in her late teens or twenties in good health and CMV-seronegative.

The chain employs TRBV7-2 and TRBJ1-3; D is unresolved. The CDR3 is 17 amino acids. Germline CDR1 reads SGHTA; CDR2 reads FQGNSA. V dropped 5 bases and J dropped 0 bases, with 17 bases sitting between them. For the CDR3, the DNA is TGTGCCAGCAGCCGCCGGGTCTATGTTGACTCTGGAAACACCATATATTTT. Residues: CASSRRVYVDSGNTIYF.

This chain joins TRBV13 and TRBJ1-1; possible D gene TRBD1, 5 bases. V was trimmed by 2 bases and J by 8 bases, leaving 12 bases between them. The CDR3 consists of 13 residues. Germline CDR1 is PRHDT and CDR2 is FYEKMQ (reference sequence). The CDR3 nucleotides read TGTGCCAGCAGCTTACGGGGGGGGGACGAAGCTTTCTTT. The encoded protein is CASSLRGGDEAFF. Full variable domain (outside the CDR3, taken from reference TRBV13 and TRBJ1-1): AAGVIQSPRHLIKEKRETATLKCYPIPRHDTVYWYQQGPGQDPQFLISFYEKMQSDKGSIPDRFSAQQFSDYHSELNMSSLELGDSALYFCASSLRGGDEAFFGQGTRLTVV.

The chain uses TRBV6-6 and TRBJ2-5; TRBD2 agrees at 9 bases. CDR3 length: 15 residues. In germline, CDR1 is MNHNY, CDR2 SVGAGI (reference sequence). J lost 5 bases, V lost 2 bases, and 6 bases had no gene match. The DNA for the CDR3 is TGTGCCAGCAGTTACGCGAGCGGGGGGTGGGAGACCCAGTACTTC. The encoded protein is CASSYASGGWETQYF.

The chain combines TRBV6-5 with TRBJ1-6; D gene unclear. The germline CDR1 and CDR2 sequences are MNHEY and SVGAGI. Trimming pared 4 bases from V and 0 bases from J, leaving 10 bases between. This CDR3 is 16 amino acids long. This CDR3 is CASSSKYSSYNSPLHF. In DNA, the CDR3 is TGTGCCAGCAGTTCAAAATATAGCTCCTATAATTCACCCCTCCACTTT.

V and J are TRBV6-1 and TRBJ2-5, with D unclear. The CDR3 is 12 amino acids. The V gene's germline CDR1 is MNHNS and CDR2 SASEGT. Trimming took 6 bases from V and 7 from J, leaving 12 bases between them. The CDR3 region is CASSPSAGTQYF. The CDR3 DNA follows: TGTGCCAGCAGCCCCTCCGCCGGGACCCAGTACTTC.

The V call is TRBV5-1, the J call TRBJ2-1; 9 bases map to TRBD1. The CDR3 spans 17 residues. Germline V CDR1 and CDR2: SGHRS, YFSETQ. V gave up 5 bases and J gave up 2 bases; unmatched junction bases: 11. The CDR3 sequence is CASSFFGTGMAYNEQFF. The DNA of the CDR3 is TGCGCCAGCAGTTTTTTTGGGACAGGGATGGCCTACAATGAGCAGTTCTTC.

This CDR3 reads CASRGSPHNGYTF. The CDR3 DNA is TGCGCCAGCAGGGGCAGCCCCCACAATGGCTACACCTTC. V is TRBV5-1 and J is TRBJ1-2; D is unclear. The V end lost 5 bases, the J end lost 6 bases, and 14 bases lay between the germline ends. CDR1 and CDR2 (germline): SGHRS, YFSETQ. The CDR3 runs 13 residues.

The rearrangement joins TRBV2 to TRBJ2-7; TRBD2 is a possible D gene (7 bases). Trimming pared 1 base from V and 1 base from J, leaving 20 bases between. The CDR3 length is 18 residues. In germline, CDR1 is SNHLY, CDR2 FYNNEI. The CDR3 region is CASSEVGGTGGPSYEQYF. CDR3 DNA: TGTGCCAGCAGTGAAGTAGGGGGGACGGGGGGCCCGTCCTACGAGCAGTACTTC.

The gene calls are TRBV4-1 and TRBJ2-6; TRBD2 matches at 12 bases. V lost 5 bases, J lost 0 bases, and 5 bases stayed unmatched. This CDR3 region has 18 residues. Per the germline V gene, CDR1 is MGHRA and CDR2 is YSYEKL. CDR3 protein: CASSFGLAGSSGANVLTF. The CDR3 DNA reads TGCGCCAGCAGCTTCGGACTAGCGGGGAGCTCTGGGGCCAACGTCCTGACTTTC.

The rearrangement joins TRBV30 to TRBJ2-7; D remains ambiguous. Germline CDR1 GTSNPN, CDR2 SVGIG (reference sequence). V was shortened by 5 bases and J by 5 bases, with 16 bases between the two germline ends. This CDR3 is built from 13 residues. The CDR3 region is CAWSSVVEHEQYF. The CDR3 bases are TGTGCCTGGTCATCCGTAGTCGAGCACGAGCAGTACTTC.

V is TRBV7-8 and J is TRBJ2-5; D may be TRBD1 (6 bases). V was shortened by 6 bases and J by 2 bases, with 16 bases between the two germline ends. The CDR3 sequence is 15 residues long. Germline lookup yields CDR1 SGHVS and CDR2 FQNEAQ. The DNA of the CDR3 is TGTGCCAGCAGGGAACAGGGTACCCTTCAAGAGACCCAGTACTTC. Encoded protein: CASREQGTLQETQYF.

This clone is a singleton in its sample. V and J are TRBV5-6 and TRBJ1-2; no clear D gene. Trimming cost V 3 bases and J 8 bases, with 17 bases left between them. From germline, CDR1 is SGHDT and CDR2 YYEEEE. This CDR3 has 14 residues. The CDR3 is CASSSRRGLGGYTF. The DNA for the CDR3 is TGTGCCAGCAGCTCCCGACGGGGATTGGGCGGCTACACCTTC.

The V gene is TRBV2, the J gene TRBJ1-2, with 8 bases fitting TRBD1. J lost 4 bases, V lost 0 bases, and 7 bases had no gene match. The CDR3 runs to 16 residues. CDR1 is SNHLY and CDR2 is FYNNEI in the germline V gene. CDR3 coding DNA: TGTGCCAGCAGTGAAGCTAGATCCGGGACAGGCTATGGCTACACCTTC. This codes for CASSEARSGTGYGYTF.

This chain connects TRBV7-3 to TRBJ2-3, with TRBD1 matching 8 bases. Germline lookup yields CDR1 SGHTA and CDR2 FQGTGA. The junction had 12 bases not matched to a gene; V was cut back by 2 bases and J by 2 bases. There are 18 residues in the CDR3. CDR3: CASSLAPPGQDLTDTQYF. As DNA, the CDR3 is TGTGCCAGCAGCTTAGCCCCCCCGGGACAGGACCTCACAGATACGCAGTATTTT.

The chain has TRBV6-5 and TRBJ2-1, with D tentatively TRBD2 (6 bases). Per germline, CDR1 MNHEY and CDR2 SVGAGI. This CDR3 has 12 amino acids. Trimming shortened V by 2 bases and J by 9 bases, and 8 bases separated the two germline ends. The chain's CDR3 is CASSYGRGEQFF. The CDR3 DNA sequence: TGTGCCAGCAGTTACGGGCGGGGTGAGCAGTTCTTC.

CDR3 sequence (DNA): TGTGCCAGCAGCCAAAGTTTCAGGGGTGAGCAGTTCTTC. Protein sequence: CASSQSFRGEQFF. The genes are TRBV16 and TRBJ2-1; weak D call: TRBD1 (6 bases). The CDR3 is 13 amino acids. The germline V gene encodes CDR1 KGHSY and CDR2 FQNENV. Trimming took 2 bases from V and 9 from J, leaving 11 bases between them.

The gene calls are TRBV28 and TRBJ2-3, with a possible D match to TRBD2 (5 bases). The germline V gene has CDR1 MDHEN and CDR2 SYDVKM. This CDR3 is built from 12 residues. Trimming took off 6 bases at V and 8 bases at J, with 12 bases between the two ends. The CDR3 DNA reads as TGTGCCAGCAGCTTGTCGCGGGTTACGCAGTATTTT. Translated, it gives CASSLSRVTQYF.

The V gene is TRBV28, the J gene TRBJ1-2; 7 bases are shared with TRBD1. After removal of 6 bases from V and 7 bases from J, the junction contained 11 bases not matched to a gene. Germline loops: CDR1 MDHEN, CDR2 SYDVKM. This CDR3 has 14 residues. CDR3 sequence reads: CASRGSAGGVGYTF. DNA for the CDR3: TGTGCCAGCAGAGGGTCGGCAGGGGGAGTTGGCTACACCTTC.

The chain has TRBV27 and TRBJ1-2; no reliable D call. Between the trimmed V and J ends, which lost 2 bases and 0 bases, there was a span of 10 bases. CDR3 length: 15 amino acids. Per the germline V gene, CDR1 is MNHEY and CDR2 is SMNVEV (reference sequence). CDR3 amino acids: CASSLAGPANYGYTF. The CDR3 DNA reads TGTGCCAGCAGTTTAGCAGGTCCAGCTAACTATGGCTACACCTTC.

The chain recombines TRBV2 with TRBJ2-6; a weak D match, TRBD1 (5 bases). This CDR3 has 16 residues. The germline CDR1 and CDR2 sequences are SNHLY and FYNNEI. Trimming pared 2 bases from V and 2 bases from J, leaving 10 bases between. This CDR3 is CASSEWAGTGANVLTF. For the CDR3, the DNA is TGTGCCAGCAGTGAATGGGCAGGGACTGGGGCCAACGTCCTGACTTTC.

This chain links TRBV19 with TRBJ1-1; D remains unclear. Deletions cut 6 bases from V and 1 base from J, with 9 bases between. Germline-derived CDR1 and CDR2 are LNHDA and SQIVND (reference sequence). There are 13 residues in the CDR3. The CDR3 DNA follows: TGTGCCAGTAGATCGAACAGGAACACTGAAGCTTTCTTT. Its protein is CASRSNRNTEAFF.

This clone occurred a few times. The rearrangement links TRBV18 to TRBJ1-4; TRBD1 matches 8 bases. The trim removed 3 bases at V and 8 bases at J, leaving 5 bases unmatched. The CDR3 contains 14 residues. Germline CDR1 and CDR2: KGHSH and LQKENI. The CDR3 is CASSPGQGGEKLFF. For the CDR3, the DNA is TGTGCCAGCTCACCTGGACAGGGAGGGGAAAAACTGTTTTTT.

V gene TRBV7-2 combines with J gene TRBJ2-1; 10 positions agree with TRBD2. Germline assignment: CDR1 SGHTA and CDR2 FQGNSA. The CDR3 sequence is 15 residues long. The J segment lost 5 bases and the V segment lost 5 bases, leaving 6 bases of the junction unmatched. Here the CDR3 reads CASSLGTSGNNEQFF. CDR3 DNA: TGTGCCAGCAGCCTTGGAACTAGCGGGAACAATGAGCAGTTCTTC.

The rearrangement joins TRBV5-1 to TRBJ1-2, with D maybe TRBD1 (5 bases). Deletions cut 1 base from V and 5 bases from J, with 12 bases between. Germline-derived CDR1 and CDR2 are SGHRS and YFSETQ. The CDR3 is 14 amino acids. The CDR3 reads CASSLTGAGYGYTF. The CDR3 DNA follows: TGCGCCAGCAGCTTGACAGGAGCCGGATATGGCTACACCTTC.

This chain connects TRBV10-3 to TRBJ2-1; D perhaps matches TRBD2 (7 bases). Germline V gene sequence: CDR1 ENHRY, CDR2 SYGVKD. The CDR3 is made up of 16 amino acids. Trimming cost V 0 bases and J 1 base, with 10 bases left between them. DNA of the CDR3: TGTGCCATCAGTGAGTCTGGGGGGGCATCCTACAATGAGCAGTTCTTC. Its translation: CAISESGGASYNEQFF.

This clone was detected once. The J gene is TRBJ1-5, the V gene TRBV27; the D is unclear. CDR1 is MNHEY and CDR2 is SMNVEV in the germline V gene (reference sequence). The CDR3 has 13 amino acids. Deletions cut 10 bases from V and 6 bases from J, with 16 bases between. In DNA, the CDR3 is TGTGCCATTCTCGGGCCGGGAGGTCAGCCCCAGCATTTT. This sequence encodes CAILGPGGQPQHF.

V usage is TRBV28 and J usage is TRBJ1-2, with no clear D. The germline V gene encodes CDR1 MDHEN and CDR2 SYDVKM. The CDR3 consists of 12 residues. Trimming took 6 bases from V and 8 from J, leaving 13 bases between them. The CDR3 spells CASRQGREGYTF. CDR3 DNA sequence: TGTGCCAGCAGACAAGGACGGGAGGGCTACACCTTC.

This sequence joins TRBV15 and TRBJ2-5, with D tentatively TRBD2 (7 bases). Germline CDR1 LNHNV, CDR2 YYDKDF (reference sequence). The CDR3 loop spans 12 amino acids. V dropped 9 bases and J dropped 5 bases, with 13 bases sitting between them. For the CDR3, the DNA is TGTGCCACTAAAGAGGGGGGGGAGACCCAGTACTTC. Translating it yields CATKEGGETQYF.

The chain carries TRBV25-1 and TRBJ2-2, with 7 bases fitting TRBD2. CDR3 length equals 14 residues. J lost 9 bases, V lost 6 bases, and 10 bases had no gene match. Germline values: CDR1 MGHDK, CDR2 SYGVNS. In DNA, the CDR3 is TGTGCCAGCAGGGGAGGGGCGTTTTCTAGGGAGCTGTTTTTT. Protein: CASRGGAFSRELFF.

The CDR3 DNA follows: TGTGCCAGCAGTGAAGTATCGGGGACAGATAAGTACGAGCAGTACTTC. It codes for CASSEVSGTDKYEQYF. The J gene is TRBJ2-7, the V gene TRBV2; 7 positions match TRBD1. V was clipped by 1 base and J by 4 bases; unmatched bases: 10. Germline CDR1 reads SNHLY; CDR2 reads FYNNEI. This CDR3 contains 16 residues.